This T cell receptor beta chain was captured by sequencing in a study of blood T cell repertoires in COVID-19. Study-wide context: Whether acute or convalescent, the COVID-19 samples came from the United States, Italy and Spain. PBMCs, B-cell-depleted T cells, or T cells provided the cDNA or gDNA that made up the material.

Germline lookup yields CDR1 LNHNV and CDR2 YYDKDF (reference sequence). The CDR3 is made up of 14 amino acids. V was trimmed by 0 bases and J by 7 bases, leaving 12 bases between them. The assay was immunoSEQ multiplex PCR, and TCRdb's table has in-frame clones only and misses some. There are some 64,000 clones in the sample; roughly 84% occur only once, and roughly 4% lies in the top ten. This TCR derives from a man in his sixties or seventies with acute or convalescent COVID-19. Sequencing was carried out using peripheral blood. V is TRBV15 and J is TRBJ1-2; D is possibly TRBD1 (6 bases). This CDR3 reads CATSREGTLIGYTF. The CDR3 coding sequence is TGTGCCACCAGCAGAGAAGGGACACTCATTGGCTACACCTTC.